The sequence of this T cell receptor beta chain was determined in a study of blood T cell repertoires in COVID-19 (dated by TCRdb to 2020 to 2021). About the study as a whole: Samples from collaborators originated in the United States, Italy and Spain and spanned both the acute and convalescent phases of COVID-19. Deeply sampled blood TCRbeta repertoires from subjects exposed to, actively infected with, or recovered from COVID-19 were included in the dataset. Where HLA class I and class II types were available, the types were taken from metadata supplied by the sample provider, not from assay-based typing. Samples came from the ongoing ImmuneRACE study (first 160 participants) plus 1,254 subjects from 6 global collaborators. The sample metadata nearly always contained a de-identified subject ID, COVID-19 status, age in years and sex. The repertoires were released in a freely available public database meant as a resource for research on the immune response to SARS-CoV-2. The material from the prospective study consisted of cDNA or gDNA derived from T cells, B-cell-depleted T cells, or PBMCs.

In Seattle, one collaborating source enrolled patients while the infection was active and tracked those patients longitudinally over the course of disease. The collaborating institutions used their own protocols to collect whole blood in K2EDTA tubes. For TCRbeta analysis, collaborator samples were shipped as frozen whole blood, as isolated PBMCs, or as DNA extracted from either sample type. As regards this clone: Its antigen is not yet known. The input lacks base qualities; no much larger clone sits a single base away.

The paper as a whole reports these results and caveats: How much clinical and demographic metadata was included differed by source and by participant, and the metadata was provided uncurated.

TCRbeta CDR3 regions were amplified from genomic DNA using the immunoSEQ Assay, a bias-controlled multiplex PCR. As for the authors' bioinformatics: The number of nucleated cells in each sample was estimated by amplification of reference gene primers within the assay. Sequence reads were collapsed and filtered to measure the absolute abundance of every unique TCRbeta CDR3 rearrangement. For each sample, productive Simpson clonality was calculated as the square root of Simpson's diversity index across productive rearrangements. This is the immuneACCESS table as TCRdb keeps it, with only in-frame sequences that have V and J called. A part of the clones is gone; compared with another copy, unresolved V genes explain less than half, and the rest is unexplained. The V and J calls and the clone size are those of that table, but D and trimming were determined from the DNA. The sample yields around 440,000 clones; approximately 88% were counted once. The ten largest clones add up to 10% to 15% of the sample.

This clonotype was obtained from a woman aged 50 to 60 with COVID-19, enrolled during active disease. What was sequenced was peripheral blood.

The CDR3 region: CASAVDRGKGINGYTF. The bases read TGCGCCAGCGCCGTTGACAGGGGGAAAGGGATAAACGGCTACACCTTC. The rearrangement joined TRBV10-2 to TRBJ1-2; TRBD1 fits 9 bases in the junction. The CDR3 spans 16 residues, from the cysteine through the phenylalanine. Just the 48-base CDR3 DNA is kept, in frame starting at base 1. For CDR1 and CDR2, the germline V gene lists WSHSY and SAAADI. V has 8 bases trimmed and J has 8 bases trimmed; junction bases matching no gene number 18.